What follows is one T cell receptor (beta chain) and its context. This entry is derived from a study of OX40 agonist ivuxolimab in advanced cancers. Across the whole study: The patients received agonistic anti-OX40 (CD134) antibody ivuxolimab. Cancers in dose escalation were hepatocellular, melanoma, renal cell and head and neck.

Libraries were prepared by immunoSEQ multiplex PCR; TCRdb keeps only in-frame clonotypes and omits some of them. The sample has around 70,000 clones, roughly 80% seen once. Blood was sampled at baseline, cycle 4 day 1, and cycle 7 day 1. CDR1 LNHDA and CDR2 SQIVND come from the germline V gene (reference sequence). Trimming took 2 bases from V and 3 from J, leaving 13 bases between them. The CDR3 is made up of 15 amino acids. The origin of this receptor is an adult with an advanced solid tumor such as melanoma, head and neck, liver or kidney cancer. The sequencing here drew on CD4+ or CD8+ T cells sorted from blood, taken in a trial of the OX40 agonist ivuxolimab. The chain uses TRBV19 and TRBJ1-2; D is ambiguous. The CDR3 protein is CASSITLANHYGYTF. The CDR3 nucleotides are TGTGCCAGTAGTATAACCCTGGCGAATCACTATGGCTACACCTTC.